By sample fraction, the clone carrying this TCR beta chain is medium-sized. Distinct nucleotide sequences in the sample also encode this CDR3. Generated by immunoSEQ multiplex PCR, the TCRdb table keeps only in-frame clones and is missing some. The sample holds 54,000 or so clones; roughly 81% are singletons and the top ten take 1.1%. The germline V and J ends were trimmed by 9 bases and 1 base, with 12 bases remaining between them. The CDR3 length is 13 residues. Germline CDR1 is MNHNS and CDR2 is SASEGT. The sample belongs to a study of memory CD4+ T cells and cytomegalovirus serostatus. The sort gate was single viable CD3+CD4+CD8-CD45RO+ cells for memory CD4+ T cells. Total CD4+ T cells were enriched by CD4 positive selection.

This chain joins TRBV6-1 and TRBJ1-2; no clear D. The TCR was taken from an adult in good health and CMV-seronegative. The sample consisted of memory CD4+ T cells from blood. CDR3 nucleotides: TGTGCCAGTCGGCCGGACGGTAACTATGGCTACACCTTC. Protein sequence: CASRPDGNYGYTF.